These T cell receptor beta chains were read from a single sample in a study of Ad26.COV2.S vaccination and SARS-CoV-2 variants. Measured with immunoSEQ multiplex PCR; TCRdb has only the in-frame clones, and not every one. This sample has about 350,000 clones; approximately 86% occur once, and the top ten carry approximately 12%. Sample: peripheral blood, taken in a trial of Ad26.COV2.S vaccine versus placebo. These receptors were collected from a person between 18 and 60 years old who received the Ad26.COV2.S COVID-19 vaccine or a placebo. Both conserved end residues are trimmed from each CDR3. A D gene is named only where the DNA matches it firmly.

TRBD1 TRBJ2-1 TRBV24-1 ATSREYGTGQF
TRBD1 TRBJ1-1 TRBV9 ASSPHRGLNTEAF
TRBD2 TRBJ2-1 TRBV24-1 ATSDITSGGHNEQF
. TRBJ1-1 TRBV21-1 ASLGMNTEAF
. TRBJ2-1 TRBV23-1 ASWGGAIYNEQF
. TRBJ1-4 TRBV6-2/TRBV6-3 ASSWTAGGANEKLF
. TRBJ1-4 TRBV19 ASRDNRINEKLF
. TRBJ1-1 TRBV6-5 ASTNTDTEAF
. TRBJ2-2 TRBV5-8 ASSFERNTGELF
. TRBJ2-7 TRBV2 ASSVNRGLYEQY
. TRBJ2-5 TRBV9 ASTALLKQGWTQY
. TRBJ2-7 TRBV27 ASGHGDNPYEQY
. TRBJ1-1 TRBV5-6 ASSSGRVYTEAF
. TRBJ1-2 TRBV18 ASSPPLGGFGYT
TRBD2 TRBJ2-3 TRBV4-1 ASSLTTSSTDTQY
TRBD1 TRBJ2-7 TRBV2 ASSRTGLSLEQY
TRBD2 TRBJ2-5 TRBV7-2 ASSLSAGGPVETQY
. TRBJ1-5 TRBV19 ASSQGQGGWGRGPNQPQH
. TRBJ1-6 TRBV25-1 ASSDTGGSYNSPLH
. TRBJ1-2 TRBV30 AWSVLGAGLDGYT
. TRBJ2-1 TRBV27 ATYGQGNSYNEQF
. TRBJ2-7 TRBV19 ASSIKPAYEQY
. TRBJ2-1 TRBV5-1 ASSSMDGRNEQF
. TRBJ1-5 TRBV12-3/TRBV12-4 ASSLGLGQPQH
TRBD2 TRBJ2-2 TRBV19 ASSTQREMNPGELF
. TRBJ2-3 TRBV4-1 ASSQAAGGNTQY
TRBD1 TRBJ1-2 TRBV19 ASQPTGTSFYGYT
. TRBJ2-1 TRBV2 ACSGLVTYNEQF
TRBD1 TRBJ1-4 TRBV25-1 ASSEWDSENEKLF
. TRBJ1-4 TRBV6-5 ASRVSVWTEKLF
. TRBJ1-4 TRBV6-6 ASNQGGANEKLF
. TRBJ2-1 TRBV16 ASTKGNNEQF
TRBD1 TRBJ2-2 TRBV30 AWSPLDRDTGELF
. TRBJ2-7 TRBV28 ASSSHQGREQY
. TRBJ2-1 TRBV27 ASSLIRETYNEQF
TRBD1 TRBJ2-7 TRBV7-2 ASSLQIQGAVEQY